This T cell receptor (beta chain) was recovered during a study of shared clonotypes between healthy human individuals. Overall study findings and caveats: Estimated richness was generally greater in naive than memory subsets. It was the non-shared clonotypes that had lower generation probabilities than clonotypes shared by all four donors.

Regarding this clone: The antigen is undetermined. Other DNA sequences in this specimen translate into the identical CDR3.

Method: immunoSEQ multiplex PCR; TCRdb's copy keeps in-frame clones and lacks some. The repertoire holds about 2 million clones, with approximately 94% as singletons. This CDR3 is built from 15 residues. Germline V gene data show CDR1 as MGHRA and CDR2 as YSYEKL. V was shortened by 0 bases and J by 2 bases, with 11 bases between the two germline ends. The naive CD8 population came from CD45RO-negative cells selected for CCR7, without terminally differentiated effector memory CD45RA+ cells. Every one of the donors was a Caucasian adult that lived in Nashville, Tennessee. The sequenced material came from naive CD8+ T cells sorted from blood. This receptor was obtained from a man between 18 and 29 years old in good health. The chain joins TRBV4-1 to TRBJ2-7; D uncertain. The CDR3 sequence is CASSQEETVTYEQYF. For the CDR3, the DNA is TGCGCCAGCAGCCAAGAGGAGACTGTCACCTACGAGCAGTACTTC.